The 3 T cell receptor beta chains in this list originate from one sample, sequenced in a study of neoadjuvant anti-PD-1 for oral cavity cancer. Produced via immunoSEQ multiplex PCR; TCRdb's table is partial and in-frame only. Of 15,000 to 20,000 clones in the sample, 65% to 70% were seen once. This specimen was PBMCs, taken before nivolumab (anti-PD-1) treatment. These receptors were taken from a person between 40 and 79 years old with oral cavity squamous cell carcinoma.

The J gene is TRBJ1-4, the V gene TRBV28; 7 bases line up with TRBD1. With 5 bases clipped from V and 4 bases from J, the junction kept 4 bases outside the gene matches. The CDR3 is 14 residues long. Per germline, CDR1 MDHEN and CDR2 SYDVKM. Here the CDR3 reads CASSPTGNNEKLFF. The CDR3 DNA follows: TGTGCCAGCAGTCCGACAGGGAATAATGAAAAACTGTTTTTT.

The chain is built from TRBV5-6 and TRBJ2-7; TRBD2 might be the D (5 bases). The CDR3 runs 15 residues. Germline lookup yields CDR1 SGHDT and CDR2 YYEEEE. Trimming took 4 bases from V and 0 from J, leaving 14 bases between them. The CDR3 spells CASSRELISSYEQYF. In DNA form, the CDR3 reads TGTGCCAGCAGCCGGGAATTAATAAGCTCCTACGAGCAGTACTTC.

This clone was recorded a few times. The chain carries TRBV19 and TRBJ2-3, with 8 bases that match TRBD2. Germline V CDR1 and CDR2: LNHDA, SQIVND (reference sequence). The CDR3 consists of 16 residues. With V trimmed by 4 bases and J by 3 bases, 9 bases remained unmatched. In DNA, the CDR3 is TGTGCCAGTAGTAAGGGTGCGGGAGGCGGAACAGATACGCAGTATTTT. This sequence encodes CASSKGAGGGTDTQYF.